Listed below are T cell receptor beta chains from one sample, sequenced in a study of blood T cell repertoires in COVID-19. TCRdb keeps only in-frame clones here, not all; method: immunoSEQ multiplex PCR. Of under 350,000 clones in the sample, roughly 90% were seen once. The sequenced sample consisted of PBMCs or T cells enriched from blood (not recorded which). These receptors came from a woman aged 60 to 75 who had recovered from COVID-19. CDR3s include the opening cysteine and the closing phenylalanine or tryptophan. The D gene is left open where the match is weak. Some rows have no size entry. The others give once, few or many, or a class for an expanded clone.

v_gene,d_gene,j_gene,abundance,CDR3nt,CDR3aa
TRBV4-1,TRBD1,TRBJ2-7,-,TGCGCCAGCAGCTCCGGACAGGAACCCTACGAGCAGTACTTC,CASSSGQEPYEQYF
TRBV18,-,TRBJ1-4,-,TGTGCCAGCTCACCCGAGGGGGGGAGTGAAAAACTGTTTTTT,CASSPEGGSEKLFF
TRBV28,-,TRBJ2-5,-,TGTGCCAGCAGCTCATCGGGTGAGGGAGAGACCCAGTACTTC,CASSSSGEGETQYF
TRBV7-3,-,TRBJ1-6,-,TGTGCCAGCAGCGTGGGGAGCTCCTATAATTCACCCCTCCACTTT,CASSVGSSYNSPLHF
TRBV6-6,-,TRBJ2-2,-,TGTGCCAGCAGTTATAGCCCTAGCGACACCGGGGAGCTGTTTTTT,CASSYSPSDTGELFF
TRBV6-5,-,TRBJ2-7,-,TGTGCCAGCAGGAACCCGAGTTCGGAGGGGCAGTACTTC,CASRNPSSEGQYF
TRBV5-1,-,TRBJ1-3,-,TGCGCCAGCAGCTCACAGTCCGGCGGGCGGAACACCATATATTTT,CASSSQSGGRNTIYF
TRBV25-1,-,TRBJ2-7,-,TGTGCCAGCGCTTTCCTTTCAGGGGATTTCATCTACGAGCAGTACTTC,CASAFLSGDFIYEQYF
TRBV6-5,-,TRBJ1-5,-,TGTGCCAGTTCATCCCAGGGGTTTCAGCCCCAGCATTTT,CASSSQGFQPQHF
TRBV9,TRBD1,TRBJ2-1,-,TGTGCCAGCAGAGAAGCCGGGACAGGCAATGAGCAGTTCTTC,CASREAGTGNEQFF
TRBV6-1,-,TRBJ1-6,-,TGTGCCAGCAGTGAAGGACAGACCCTAGGTTCACCCCTCCACTTT,CASSEGQTLGSPLHF
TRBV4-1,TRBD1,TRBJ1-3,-,TGCGCCAGCAGCCAAGAGGGGACAGGTACTGGAAACACCATATATTTT,CASSQEGTGTGNTIYF
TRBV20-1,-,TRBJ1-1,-,TGCAGAGCCCTGAACACTGAAGCTTTCTTT,CRALNTEAFF
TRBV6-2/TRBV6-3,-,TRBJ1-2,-,TGTGCCAGCAGTTCCCCCCCAGGGTACGGCTACACCTTC,CASSSPPGYGYTF
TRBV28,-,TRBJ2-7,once,TGTGCCAGCAGTTTTAAGGGACTGTCCTACGAGCAGTACTTC,CASSFKGLSYEQYF
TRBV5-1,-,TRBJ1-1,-,TGCGCCAGCAGCCCCTGGGGGGGTAACACTGAAGCTTTCTTT,CASSPWGGNTEAFF
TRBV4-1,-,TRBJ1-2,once,TGCGCCAGCAGCCAAGCAGGTTCGAGTGGCTACACCTTC,CASSQAGSSGYTF
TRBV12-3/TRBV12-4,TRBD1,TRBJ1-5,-,TGTGCCAGCAGTGGGACAGGGGGCCAGCCCCAGCATTTT,CASSGTGGQPQHF
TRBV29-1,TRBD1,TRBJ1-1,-,TGCAGCGCCGGGACAGGGGGCTGGAATGAAGCTTTCTTT,CSAGTGGWNEAFF
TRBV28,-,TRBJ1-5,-,TGTGCCAGCAGGGGCTCGGGGTATCAGCCCCAGCATTTT,CASRGSGYQPQHF
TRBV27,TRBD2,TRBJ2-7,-,TGTGCCAGCAGTCAAGGACTAGCGCGGGAGCAGTACTTC,CASSQGLAREQYF
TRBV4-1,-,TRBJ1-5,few,TGCGCCAGCAGCCAAGTTGGAGGGGACCAGCCCCAGCATTTT,CASSQVGGDQPQHF
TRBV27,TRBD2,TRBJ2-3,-,TGTGCCAGCAGTCAGCTAGCGGGGTTCACAGATACGCAGTATTTT,CASSQLAGFTDTQYF
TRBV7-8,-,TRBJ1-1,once,TGTGCCAGCAGCCCGGGGACTGAAGCTTTCTTT,CASSPGTEAFF
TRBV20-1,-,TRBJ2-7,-,TGCAGTGCTAGTGATACCGGGGGTGGGAGCTACGAGCAGTACTTC,CSASDTGGGSYEQYF
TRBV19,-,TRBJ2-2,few,TGTGCCAGTAGTATTGGCGGGGCAAACACCGGGGAGCTGTTTTTT,CASSIGGANTGELFF
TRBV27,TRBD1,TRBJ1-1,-,TGTGCCAGTAAGGGGACAGGGGGTCAAATCAGGAACACTGAAGCTTTCTTT,CASKGTGGQIRNTEAFF
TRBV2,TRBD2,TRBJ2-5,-,TGTGCCAGCAGTGAAACCTGGGCTAGCGGGGGCCGACACTTTTACTTC,CASSETWASGGRHFYF
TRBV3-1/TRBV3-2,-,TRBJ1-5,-,TGTGCCAGCAGCCAAGCGGGGGGGCGTAGCAATCAGCCCCAGCATTTT,CASSQAGGRSNQPQHF
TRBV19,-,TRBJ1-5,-,TGTGCCAGTAGTCTCTACAATCAGCCCCAGCATTTT,CASSLYNQPQHF